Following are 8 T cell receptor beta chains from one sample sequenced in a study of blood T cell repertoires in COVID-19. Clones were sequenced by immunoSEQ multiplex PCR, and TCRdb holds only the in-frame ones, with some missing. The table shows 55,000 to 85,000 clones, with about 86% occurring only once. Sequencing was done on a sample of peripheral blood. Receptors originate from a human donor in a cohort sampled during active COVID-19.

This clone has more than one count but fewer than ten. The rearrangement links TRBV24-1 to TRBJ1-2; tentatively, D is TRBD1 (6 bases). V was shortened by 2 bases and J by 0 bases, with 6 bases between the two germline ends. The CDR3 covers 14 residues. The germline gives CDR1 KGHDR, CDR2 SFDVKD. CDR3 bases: TGTGCCACCAGTGATTGGGACACTAACTATGGCTACACCTTC. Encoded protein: CATSDWDTNYGYTF.

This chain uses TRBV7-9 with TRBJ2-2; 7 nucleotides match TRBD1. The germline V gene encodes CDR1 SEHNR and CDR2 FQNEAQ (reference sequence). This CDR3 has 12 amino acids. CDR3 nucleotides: TGTGTGGGCCAGGGGGACACCGGGGAGCTGTTTTTT. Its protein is CVGQGDTGELFF.

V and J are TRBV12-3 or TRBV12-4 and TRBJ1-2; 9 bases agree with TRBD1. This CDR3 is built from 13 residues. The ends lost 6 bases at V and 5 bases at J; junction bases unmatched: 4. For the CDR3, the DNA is TGTGCCAGCAGCCTCGGACAGGGGTATGGCTACACCTTC. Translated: CASSLGQGYGYTF.

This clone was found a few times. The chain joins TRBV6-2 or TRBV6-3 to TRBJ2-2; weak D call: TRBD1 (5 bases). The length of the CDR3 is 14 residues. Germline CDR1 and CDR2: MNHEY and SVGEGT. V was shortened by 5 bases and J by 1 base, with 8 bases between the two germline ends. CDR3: CASSQDRNTGELFF. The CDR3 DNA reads TGTGCCAGCAGTCAAGACAGGAACACCGGGGAGCTGTTTTTT.

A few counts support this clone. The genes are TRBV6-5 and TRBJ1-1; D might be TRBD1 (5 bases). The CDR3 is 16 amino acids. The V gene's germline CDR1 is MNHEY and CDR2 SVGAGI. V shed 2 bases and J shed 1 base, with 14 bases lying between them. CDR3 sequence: CASSYSLGQGNTEAFF. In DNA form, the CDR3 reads TGTGCCAGCAGTTACAGTTTGGGGCAGGGGAACACTGAAGCTTTCTTT.

CDR3 DNA sequence: TGTGCCAGCAGCCCTGGGGACAGGGACAGTCCCTATGGCTACACCTTC. It encodes CASSPGDRDSPYGYTF. The chain couples TRBV7-8 to TRBJ1-2; 9 bases fit TRBD1. The CDR3 length is 16 residues. Germline CDR1 is SGHVS and CDR2 is FQNEAQ. J lost 4 bases, V lost 5 bases, and 11 bases had no gene match.

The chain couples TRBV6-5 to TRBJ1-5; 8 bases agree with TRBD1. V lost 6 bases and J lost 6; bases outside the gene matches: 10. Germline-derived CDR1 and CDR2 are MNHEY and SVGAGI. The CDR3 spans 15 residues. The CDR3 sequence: CASSRTTGEGQPQHF. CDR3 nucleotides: TGTGCCAGCAGCCGTACGACAGGGGAGGGTCAGCCCCAGCATTTT.

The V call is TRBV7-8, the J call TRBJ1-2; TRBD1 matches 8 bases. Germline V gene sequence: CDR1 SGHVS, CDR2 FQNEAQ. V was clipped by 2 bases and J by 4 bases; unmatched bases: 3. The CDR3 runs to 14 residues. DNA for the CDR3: TGTGCCAGCAGCTTAAAACAGGGGGGCTATGGCTACACCTTC. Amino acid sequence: CASSLKQGGYGYTF.